Each of the 18 T cell receptor beta chains below was sequenced from the same sample in a study of cytomegalovirus exposure and HLA in healthy donors. The PCR employed 60 Vbeta primers together with 13 Jbeta primers. Only in-frame clones appear in the TCRdb table, and some are missing; sequencing was by immunoSEQ multiplex PCR. Its clone listing holds 150,000 to 200,000 clones. Specimen: PBMCs. The receptor source for this set is a woman under 30 in good health and CMV-seropositive.

This chain links TRBV6-5 with TRBJ2-1; D possibly corresponds to TRBD2 (5 bases). Germline CDR1 reads MNHEY; CDR2 reads SVGAGI. The germline V and J ends were trimmed by 6 bases and 9 bases, with 15 bases remaining between them. The CDR3 spans 13 residues. This CDR3 is CASSPGYRGEQFF. CDR3 nucleotides: TGTGCCAGCAGCCCGGGCTACCGGGGTGAGCAGTTCTTC.

The chain uses TRBV7-9 and TRBJ1-3, with 9 bases matching TRBD1. CDR1 and CDR2 (germline): SEHNR, FQNEAQ (reference sequence). This CDR3 spans 16 amino acids. Trimming took 0 bases from V and 1 from J; bases not matched to a gene: 1. CDR3 in DNA: TGTGCCAGCAGCTTAGCGGGACAGGGATCTGGAAACACCATATATTTT. Translating gives CASSLAGQGSGNTIYF. Combining the CDR3 with reference TRBV7-9 and TRBJ1-3 gives the whole variable domain DTGVSQNPRHKITKRGQNVTFRCDPISEHNRLYWYRQTLGQGPEFLTYFQNEAQLEKSRLLSDRFSAERPKGSFSTLEIQRTEQGDSAMYLCASSLAGQGSGNTIYFGEGSWLTVV.

The chain has TRBV18 and TRBJ2-2, with D maybe TRBD2 (6 bases). Trimming cost V 4 bases and J 1 base, with 10 bases left between them. Germline CDR1 is KGHSH and CDR2 is LQKENI. The CDR3 extends over 15 amino acids. The CDR3 region is CASSHPGLNTGELFF. DNA for the CDR3: TGTGCCAGCTCACACCCGGGACTGAACACCGGGGAGCTGTTTTTT.

V is TRBV18 and J is TRBJ2-1, with D tentatively TRBD1 (5 bases). CDR3 size: 15 residues. Per germline, CDR1 KGHSH and CDR2 LQKENI. V lost 0 bases to trimming and J lost 12 bases, with 18 bases between them. The CDR3 loop reads CASSPPSGPAQLQFF. CDR3 in DNA: TGTGCCAGCTCACCACCTTCAGGGCCCGCCCAGTTGCAGTTCTTC.

The chain employs TRBV6-1 and TRBJ2-7; D might be TRBD1 (6 bases). V was cut by 3 bases and J by 5 bases, with 14 bases left in between. The CDR3 spans 14 residues. CDR1 is MNHNS, CDR2 SASEGT, per germline. CDR3 residues: CASSDGQGLHEQYF. The CDR3 DNA is TGTGCCAGCAGTGATGGTCAGGGGCTGCACGAGCAGTACTTC.

The chain joins TRBV6-1 to TRBJ1-2, with D tentatively TRBD1 (5 bases). Germline values: CDR1 MNHNS, CDR2 SASEGT. The V and J ends lost 5 bases and 2 bases respectively, with 15 bases between them. The CDR3 is 15 amino acids. The CDR3 nucleotides are TGTGCCAGCAGTACCAGGGCCCAGGGCAACTATGGCTACACCTTC. It translates to CASSTRAQGNYGYTF.

Details on this clone: Distinct nucleotide sequences in the sample also encode this CDR3. The chain couples TRBV7-2 to TRBJ2-3, with 14 bases fitting TRBD2. Germline V gene data show CDR1 as SGHTA and CDR2 as FQGNSA. The CDR3 is 16 amino acids. J lost 1 base, V lost 5 bases, and 2 bases had no gene match. CDR3 bases: TGTGCCAGCAGCCTGGGACTAGCGGGGGGCACAGATACGCAGTATTTT. Protein sequence: CASSLGLAGGTDTQYF.

This sequence joins TRBV11-1 and TRBJ2-2; 8 bases line up with TRBD2. Unmatched junction bases numbered 5, after V lost 2 bases and J lost 6 bases. There are 15 residues in the CDR3. The germline V gene has CDR1 SGHAT and CDR2 FQDESV (reference sequence). The CDR3 here is CASSLFFGGAGELFF. For the CDR3, the DNA is TGTGCCAGCAGCTTATTTTTCGGGGGGGCCGGGGAGCTGTTTTTT.

The chain uses TRBV7-9 and TRBJ2-4; 7 nucleotides line up with TRBD1. CDR1 is SEHNR and CDR2 is FQNEAQ in the germline V gene (reference sequence). The ends lost 5 bases at V and 2 bases at J; junction bases unmatched: 9. There are 16 residues in the CDR3. The CDR3 spells CASSRKEQGTKNIQYF. CDR3 in DNA: TGTGCCAGCAGCCGGAAGGAACAGGGGACCAAAAACATTCAGTACTTC.

The CDR3 spells CASSEGLAWAYEQYF. The DNA of the CDR3 is TGTGCCAGCAGTGAAGGGCTAGCTTGGGCCTACGAGCAGTACTTC. The chain has TRBV6-1 and TRBJ2-7, with TRBD2 as a possible D gene (5 bases). CDR3 length equals 15 residues. Trimming took 1 base from V and 2 from J, leaving 12 bases between them. From germline, CDR1 is MNHNS and CDR2 SASEGT.

V gene TRBV10-3 combines with J gene TRBJ1-2; D gene uncertain. V dropped 0 bases and J dropped 2 bases, with 10 bases sitting between them. This CDR3 spans 15 amino acids. Germline values: CDR1 ENHRY, CDR2 SYGVKD. The CDR3 reads CAISESAGSNYGYTF. The DNA of the CDR3 is TGTGCCATCAGTGAGTCTGCGGGATCCAACTATGGCTACACCTTC.

The rearrangement links TRBV2 to TRBJ2-7; 10 bases line up with TRBD2. The CDR3 contains 13 residues. V lost 10 bases and J lost 3; bases outside the gene matches: 6. The germline gives CDR1 SNHLY, CDR2 FYNNEI. The CDR3 here is CATASGSFYEQYF. CDR3 coding DNA: TGTGCCACCGCTAGCGGGAGTTTCTACGAGCAGTACTTC. The full variable domain, rest sourced from reference TRBV2 and TRBJ2-7, is EPEVTQTPSHQVTQMGQEVILRCVPISNHLYFYWYRQILGQKVEFLVSFYNNEISEKSEIFDDQFSVERPDGSNFTLKIRSTKLEDSAMYFCATASGSFYEQYFGPGTRLTVT.

V gene TRBV19 combines with J gene TRBJ1-5; D ambiguous. Germline CDR1 and CDR2: LNHDA and SQIVND (reference sequence). The CDR3 loop spans 12 amino acids. The V end lost 1 base, the J end lost 6 bases, and 4 bases lay between the germline ends. DNA for the CDR3: TGTGCCAGTAGTATAGGCAGTCAGCCCCAGCATTTT. Amino acids: CASSIGSQPQHF.

The chain joins TRBV5-4 to TRBJ2-3; D might be TRBD2 (6 bases). This CDR3 spans 17 amino acids. Germline V gene lookup returns CDR1 SGHNT and CDR2 YYREEE (reference sequence). With 4 bases removed from V and 2 bases from J, the gap between germline ends came to 20 bases. The chain's CDR3 is CASSLGALGLITDTQYF. The CDR3 region has the DNA TGTGCCAGCAGCCTTGGAGCGTTGGGACTTATCACAGATACGCAGTATTTT.

As DNA, the CDR3 is TGTGCCAGCAGCTTAGTGGCGGTTGTGAATTACGAGCAGTACTTC. Translated, it gives CASSLVAVVNYEQYF. The chain has TRBV7-2 and TRBJ2-7; D gene uncertain. CDR1 is SGHTA, CDR2 FQGNSA, per germline. The V gene lost 1 base and the J gene lost 4 bases, with 14 bases spanning the gap. There are 15 residues in the CDR3.

The chain employs TRBV7-8 and TRBJ1-1, with a tentative D call TRBD1 (5 bases). The CDR3 runs 14 residues. The V end lost 1 base, the J end lost 4 bases, and 10 bases lay between the germline ends. Germline V gene lookup returns CDR1 SGHVS and CDR2 FQNEAQ. The CDR3 DNA sequence: TGTGCCAGCAGCTTAGGGGGGGTAGTCACTGAAGCTTTCTTT. Its protein is CASSLGGVVTEAFF.

The chain recombines TRBV7-9 with TRBJ2-3; 13 positions match TRBD2. Unmatched junction bases numbered 8, after V lost 5 bases and J lost 6 bases. CDR1 is SEHNR, CDR2 FQNEAQ, per germline (reference sequence). The CDR3 is 16 amino acids. The CDR3 region is CASSPGTSGMGDTQYF. Here the CDR3 DNA reads TGTGCCAGCAGCCCTGGGACTAGCGGGATGGGGGATACGCAGTATTTT. Supplemented by reference TRBV7-9 and TRBJ2-3, the full variable domain reads DTGVSQNPRHKITKRGQNVTFRCDPISEHNRLYWYRQTLGQGPEFLTYFQNEAQLEKSRLLSDRFSAERPKGSFSTLEIQRTEQGDSAMYLCASSPGTSGMGDTQYFGPGTRLTVL.

The V call is TRBV27, the J call TRBJ2-3, with a possible D match to TRBD2 (5 bases). V was clipped by 6 bases and J by 2 bases, with 9 bases between them. Germline CDR1 MNHEY, CDR2 SMNVEV (reference sequence). This CDR3 has 13 residues. CDR3 in amino acids: CASRVRDTDTQYF. The DNA for the CDR3 is TGTGCCAGCAGGGTTCGGGACACAGATACGCAGTATTTT.